The T cell receptor beta chain described here comes from a study of T cell responses to AZD1222 COVID-19 vaccine. Turning to the study itself: Samples with a second dose at about 4 or about 12 weeks were pooled together.

Only in-frame clones appear in the TCRdb table, and some are missing; sequencing was by immunoSEQ multiplex PCR. The sample carries around 160,000 clones, about 91% recorded once. This clone was recorded only once. The material sequenced was peripheral blood, taken on day 0 of AZD1222 vaccination. The clonotype comes from an adult in good health.

The CDR3 reads CASSSPGLEQFF. CDR3 DNA: TGTGCCAGCAGCTCCCCGGGACTCGAGCAGTTCTTC. This chain links TRBV11-2 with TRBJ2-1, with a tentative D call TRBD2 (6 bases). The CDR3 consists of 12 residues. V lost 4 bases and J lost 10, with 11 bases in between. The germline V gene encodes CDR1 SGHAT and CDR2 FQNNGV.